One sample yielded the 22 T cell receptor beta chains listed below, sequenced in a study of T cell changes during pregnancy in multiple sclerosis. Data came from immunoSEQ multiplex PCR; TCRdb stores just in-frame clones and leaves some out. The data contain about 59,000 clones, approximately 94% of them singletons. Material: CD8+ T cells from peripheral blood mononuclear cells, obtained after pregnancy. The receptor source for this set is a female donor with multiple sclerosis, enrolled in a pregnancy study.

Turning to this clone: The same CDR3 can be traced to other DNA sequences in this sample. The chain has TRBV7-6 and TRBJ1-5; weak D call: TRBD1 (5 bases). CDR3 length: 13 residues. The V gene lost 2 bases and the J gene lost 6 bases, with 8 bases spanning the gap. The germline gives CDR1 SGHVS, CDR2 FNYEAQ. The chain's CDR3 is CASSLSGGQPQHF. CDR3 coding DNA: TGTGCCAGCAGCTTATCGGGGGGTCAGCCCCAGCATTTT.

The chain recombines TRBV4-1 with TRBJ2-7; 7 nucleotides agree with TRBD2. Germline-derived CDR1 and CDR2 are MGHRA and YSYEKL. This CDR3 is 16 amino acids long. V trimming: 4 bases; J trimming: 5 bases; junction bases outside the gene matches: 14. This CDR3 reads CASSLPSGGRADEQYF. CDR3 nucleotides: TGCGCCAGCAGCCTCCCTTCGGGAGGCAGGGCTGACGAGCAGTACTTC.

V is TRBV27 and J is TRBJ2-7, with D tentatively TRBD1 (6 bases). CDR1 MNHEY and CDR2 SMNVEV come from the germline V gene (reference sequence). There are 14 residues in the CDR3. V lost 5 bases, J lost 4 bases, and 15 bases lay in between. CDR3: CASSLQGTFYEQYF. In DNA form, the CDR3 reads TGTGCCAGCAGTCTCCAGGGGACCTTTTACGAGCAGTACTTC.

The chain combines TRBV4-1 with TRBJ1-4, with D possibly being TRBD1 (6 bases). CDR1 is MGHRA and CDR2 is YSYEKL in the germline V gene. CDR3 length: 15 residues. Trimming left V 0 bases short and J 8 bases short, with 13 bases between. The CDR3 coding sequence is TGCGCCAGCAGCCAAGATCCGGGACACTCGGAAAAACTGTTTTTT. This sequence encodes CASSQDPGHSEKLFF.

This clone was seen only once. The CDR3 bases are TGTGCCAGTAGTGTAACCTCCGGGACAGGATCCTACAATGAGCAGTTCTTC. It is translated as CASSVTSGTGSYNEQFF. The chain combines TRBV19 with TRBJ2-1; 8 bases map to TRBD1. Germline values: CDR1 LNHDA, CDR2 SQIVND (reference sequence). This CDR3 is 17 amino acids long. The V and J ends lost 5 bases and 1 base, in that order; junction bases with no gene match: 10.

This chain joins TRBV18 and TRBJ2-5; 7 bases are shared with TRBD1. Germline CDR1 reads KGHSH; CDR2 reads LQKENI. This CDR3 comprises 14 residues. The V segment lost 3 bases and the J segment 1 base; nucleotides outside the gene matches: 2. The CDR3: CASSPDRPQETQYF. DNA of the CDR3: TGTGCCAGCTCACCGGACAGGCCCCAAGAGACCCAGTACTTC.

The CDR3 sequence is CASSFSRGPSREQYF. The CDR3 DNA reads TGTGCCAGCAGCTTCTCAAGGGGGCCCTCCCGCGAGCAGTACTTC. V is TRBV13 and J is TRBJ2-7; 7 positions match TRBD1. CDR3 length: 15 residues. The trim removed 3 bases at V and 6 bases at J, leaving 11 bases unmatched. Germline assignment: CDR1 PRHDT and CDR2 FYEKMQ (reference sequence).

The chain employs TRBV9 and TRBJ2-5; D is perhaps TRBD2 (5 bases). Trimming removed 3 bases at V and 5 bases at J, with 14 bases between. Germline CDR1 is SGDLS and CDR2 is YYNGEE. CDR3 length: 14 amino acids. DNA for the CDR3: TGTGCCAGCAGCGAGGACGGGATGATGGAGACCCAGTACTTC. Protein product: CASSEDGMMETQYF.

The chain uses TRBV25-1 and TRBJ2-3, with D possibly matching TRBD2 (6 bases). The germline CDR1 and CDR2 sequences are MGHDK and SYGVNS. The CDR3 is 13 amino acids. V lost 5 bases, J lost 7 bases, and 13 bases lay in between. Here the CDR3 reads CASSTPGLNTQYF. CDR3 sequence (DNA): TGTGCCAGCAGTACCCCGGGACTCAATACGCAGTATTTT. The complete variable domain, with remaining parts taken from reference TRBV25-1 and TRBJ2-3, reads EADIYQTPRYLVIGTGKKITLECSQTMGHDKMYWYQQDPGMELHLIHYSYGVNSTEKGDLSSESTVSRIRTEHFPLTLESARPSHTSQYLCASSTPGLNTQYFGPGTRLTVL.

J is TRBJ2-5 and V is TRBV2, with 7 bases matching TRBD1. CDR3 length: 16 amino acids. In germline, CDR1 is SNHLY, CDR2 FYNNEI. J gave up 5 bases and V 3 bases, and 12 bases lay outside the gene matches. This CDR3 is CASSDTGTVRWETQYF. The DNA of the CDR3 is TGTGCCAGCAGTGACACCGGGACAGTGCGTTGGGAGACCCAGTACTTC.

The genes are TRBV30 and TRBJ2-1; 8 bases align to TRBD2. After removal of 3 bases from V and 13 bases from J, the junction contained 8 bases not matched to a gene. The CDR3 is 12 amino acids. CDR1 GTSNPN and CDR2 SVGIG come from the germline V gene (reference sequence). Written as DNA, the CDR3 is TGTGCCTGGAGCACTCGGGCGGGAGGACAGTTCTTC. This codes for CAWSTRAGGQFF.

The chain combines TRBV4-1 with TRBJ2-7; D call uncertain. Germline V CDR1 and CDR2: MGHRA, YSYEKL. CDR3 size: 13 residues. V gave up 2 bases and J gave up 0 bases, with 5 bases separating them. The CDR3 DNA sequence: TGCGCCAGCAGCCAACCTAGCTCCTACGAGCAGTACTTC. It specifies CASSQPSSYEQYF.

The chain is built from TRBV29-1 and TRBJ2-1; possible D gene TRBD2, 6 bases. CDR3 length: 15 amino acids. V was cut by 5 bases and J by 4 bases, with 18 bases left in between. Per germline, CDR1 SQVTM and CDR2 ANQGSEA. As DNA, the CDR3 is TGCAGCGTTCCTATCAAGCGGGTTACATACAATGAGCAGTTCTTC. Its protein is CSVPIKRVTYNEQFF.

J is TRBJ1-1 and V is TRBV6-5, with D possibly TRBD1 on 6 matching bases. Germline V gene data show CDR1 as MNHEY and CDR2 as SVGAGI. The CDR3 contains 14 residues. Trimming cost V 5 bases and J 2 bases, with 12 bases left between them. The CDR3 DNA reads TGTGCCAGCAGTCCCGGGACACCAAACACTGAAGCTTTCTTT. It encodes CASSPGTPNTEAFF.

This chain uses TRBV4-3 with TRBJ1-1; D may be TRBD1 (5 bases). Germline CDR1 is LGHNA and CDR2 is YSLEER. The V gene lost 0 bases and the J gene lost 5 bases, with 16 bases spanning the gap. CDR3 size: 16 residues. CDR3 coding DNA: TGCGCCAGCAGCCAAGACCCAGGGATAGAAGGAACTGAAGCTTTCTTT. It translates to CASSQDPGIEGTEAFF.

The chain carries TRBV19 and TRBJ2-7, with 7 nucleotides matching TRBD1. The CDR3 spans 15 residues. The J segment lost 0 bases and the V segment lost 1 base, leaving 3 bases of the junction unmatched. CDR1 and CDR2 (germline): LNHDA, SQIVND (reference sequence). CDR3 sequence (DNA): TGTGCCAGTAGTATAGCGACAGGGAGCTCCTACGAGCAGTACTTC. This translates into CASSIATGSSYEQYF.

The chain carries TRBV27 and TRBJ1-5; possibly TRBD1 for D (5 bases). This CDR3 spans 18 amino acids. The V end was cut by 8 bases, the J end by 7 bases, with 30 bases between. CDR1 and CDR2 (germline): MNHEY, SMNVEV (reference sequence). The CDR3 nucleotides are TGTGCCAGCGGATGGAGCTGGGTGGCCAGGGAGGGAGGCCAGCCCCAGCATTTT. This encodes CASGWSWVAREGGQPQHF.

V and J are TRBV18 and TRBJ1-5; D remains unclear. Germline assignment: CDR1 KGHSH and CDR2 LQKENI. V shed 3 bases and J shed 6 bases, with 9 bases lying between them. The CDR3 spans 13 residues. CDR3 residues: CASSPGSGQPQHF. The CDR3 bases are TGTGCCAGCTCACCCGGGAGCGGTCAGCCCCAGCATTTT.

This clone was counted a single time. The gene calls are TRBV19 and TRBJ1-2, with D maybe TRBD1 (5 bases). Germline V gene sequence: CDR1 LNHDA, CDR2 SQIVND (reference sequence). Trimming pared 3 bases from V and 6 bases from J, leaving 11 bases between. This CDR3 comprises 13 residues. The CDR3 bases are TGTGCCAGTAGTATTGGGGCAGTCAATGGCTACACCTTC. Translated: CASSIGAVNGYTF.

This clone was picked up one time. The chain combines TRBV28 with TRBJ2-7, with a possible D match to TRBD1 (7 bases). V lost 5 bases and J 5 bases, leaving 16 bases between the germline ends. In germline, CDR1 is MDHEN, CDR2 SYDVKM. This CDR3 has 14 residues. CDR3 in DNA: TGTGCCAGCAGTCAAAATATCAGGGGGGACGAGCAGTACTTC. It encodes CASSQNIRGDEQYF. Full variable domain (outside the CDR3, taken from reference TRBV28 and TRBJ2-7): DVKVTQSSRYLVKRTGEKVFLECVQDMDHENMFWYRQDPGLGLRLIYFSYDVKMKEKGDIPEGYSVSREKKERFSLILESASTNQTSMYLCASSQNIRGDEQYFGPGTRLTVT.

V gene TRBV5-4 combines with J gene TRBJ1-4, with D tentatively TRBD1 (6 bases). Germline V CDR1 and CDR2: SGHNT, YYREEE (reference sequence). V lost 0 bases and J lost 7, with 13 bases in between. The CDR3 spans 15 residues. CDR3 DNA: TGTGCCAGCAGCTTGGCTCAGGGGTGGGGTGAAAAACTGTTTTTT. It codes for CASSLAQGWGEKLFF.

This rearrangement joins TRBV27 to TRBJ1-3, with no clear D. CDR3 size: 15 residues. The germline V gene encodes CDR1 MNHEY and CDR2 SMNVEV (reference sequence). The germline V and J ends were trimmed by 0 bases and 2 bases, with 8 bases remaining between them. CDR3 nucleotide sequence: TGTGCCAGCAGTTTATCGGGAGGGCCTGGAAACACCATATATTTT. Its protein is CASSLSGGPGNTIYF.